This T cell receptor (beta chain) was identified during a study of beta chain features in type 1 diabetes. On the study more broadly: Over all samples combined, about 99,000,000 sorted cells were examined.

Findings of the study overall: For cells with high TCR expression, cDNA sequencing could yield over-representation. Whether TCRB rearrangement is influenced by HLA type went unresolved here.

Sorting with CD45RO/CCR7/CD25/CD127/CD95/CD27 yielded naive, central memory, regulatory and stem-like memory CD4+ cells. Germline V CDR1 and CDR2: SGHVS, FQNEAQ. There are 13 residues in the CDR3. The V gene lost 0 bases and the J gene lost 6 bases, with 8 bases spanning the gap. A remark on this clone: Its antigen is unknown.

Every bit of the isolated RNA underwent reverse transcription, so sequencing read expressed TCRB transcripts. Some clones are missing from TCRdb's copy, which holds only in-frame ones; the method was immunoSEQ multiplex PCR. The table has about 150,000 clones, nearly 9.5% seen once. The sequence derives from a man between 18 and 35 years old in good health. The chain recombines TRBV7-8 with TRBJ1-2; tentatively, D is TRBD1 (5 bases). Specimen: central memory CD4+ T cells from blood. CDR3 coding DNA: TGTGCCAGCAGCTTAGCGGTCAGGGATGGCTACACCTTC. Its protein product is CASSLAVRDGYTF.